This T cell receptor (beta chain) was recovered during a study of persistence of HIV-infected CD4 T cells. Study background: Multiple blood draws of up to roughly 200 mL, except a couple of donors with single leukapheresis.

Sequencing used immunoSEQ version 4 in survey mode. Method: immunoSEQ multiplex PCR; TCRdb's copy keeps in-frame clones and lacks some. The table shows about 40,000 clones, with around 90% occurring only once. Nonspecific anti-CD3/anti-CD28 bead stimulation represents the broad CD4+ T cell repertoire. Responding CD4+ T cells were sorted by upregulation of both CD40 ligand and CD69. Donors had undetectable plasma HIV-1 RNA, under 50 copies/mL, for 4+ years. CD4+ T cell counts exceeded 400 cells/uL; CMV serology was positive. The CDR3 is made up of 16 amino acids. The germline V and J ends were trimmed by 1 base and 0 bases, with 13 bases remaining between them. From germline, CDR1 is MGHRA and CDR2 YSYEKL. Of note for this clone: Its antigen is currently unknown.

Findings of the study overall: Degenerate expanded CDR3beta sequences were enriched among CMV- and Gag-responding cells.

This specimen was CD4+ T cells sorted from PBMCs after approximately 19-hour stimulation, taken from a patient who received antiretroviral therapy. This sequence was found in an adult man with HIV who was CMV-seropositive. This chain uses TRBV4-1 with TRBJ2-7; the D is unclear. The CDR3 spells CASSQVPALISYEQYF. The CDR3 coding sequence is TGCGCCAGCAGCCAAGTACCAGCGCTAATCTCCTACGAGCAGTACTTC.